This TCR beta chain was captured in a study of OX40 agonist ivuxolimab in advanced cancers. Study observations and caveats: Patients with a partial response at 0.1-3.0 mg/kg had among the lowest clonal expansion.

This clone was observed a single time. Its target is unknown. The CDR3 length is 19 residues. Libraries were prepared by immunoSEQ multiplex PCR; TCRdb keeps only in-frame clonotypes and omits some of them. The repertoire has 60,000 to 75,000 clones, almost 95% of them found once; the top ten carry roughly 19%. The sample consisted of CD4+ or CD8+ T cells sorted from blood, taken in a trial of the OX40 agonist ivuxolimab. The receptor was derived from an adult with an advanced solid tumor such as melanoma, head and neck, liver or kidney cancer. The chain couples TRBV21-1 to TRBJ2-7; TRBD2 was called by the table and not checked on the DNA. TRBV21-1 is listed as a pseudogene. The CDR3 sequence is CASSSPGGLAEIASYEQYF. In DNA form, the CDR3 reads TGTGCCAGCAGCTCCCCGGGGGGACTAGCGGAGATTGCCTCCTACGAGCAGTACTTC.